The next 29 T cell receptor beta chains were all read from a single sample in a study of control samples from healthy donors and cancer patients. Libraries were prepared by immunoSEQ multiplex PCR; TCRdb keeps only in-frame clonotypes and omits some of them. The data contain approximately 160,000 clones, around 95% of them singletons. Sequencing used blood. The receptors originated from a woman in her fifties or sixties in good health.

The J gene is TRBJ2-7, the V gene TRBV12-3 or TRBV12-4; a weak D match, TRBD1 (6 bases). This CDR3 comprises 13 residues. Between the trimmed V and J ends, which lost 2 bases and 6 bases, there was a span of 11 bases. The CDR3 region has the DNA TGTGCCAGCAGTTTAACAGGGCCCAGCGAGCAGTACTTC. It codes for CASSLTGPSEQYF.

This clone appeared once. The chain uses TRBV6-5 and TRBJ2-7, with 8 bases matching TRBD1. V was pared by 4 bases and J by 4 bases, with 6 bases of the junction left unmatched. The CDR3 is made up of 14 amino acids. Germline V gene data show CDR1 as MNHEY and CDR2 as SVGAGI. Here the CDR3 reads CASSFNRGSYEQYF. CDR3 nucleotide sequence: TGTGCCAGCAGTTTCAACAGGGGGAGTTACGAGCAGTACTTC.

The J gene is TRBJ2-1, the V gene TRBV7-6; D ambiguous. Per the germline V gene, CDR1 is SGHVS and CDR2 is FNYEAQ. V was trimmed by 2 bases and J by 7 bases, leaving 6 bases between them. This CDR3 spans 12 amino acids. CDR3 DNA sequence: TGTGCCAGCAGCTTAACCGAGAATGAGCAGTTCTTC. It specifies CASSLTENEQFF.

This chain connects TRBV3-1 (or the pseudogene TRBV3-2) to TRBJ2-3, with a weak D call TRBD1 (5 bases). The CDR3 is 16 amino acids. Germline V CDR1 and CDR2: LGHDT, YNNKEL (reference sequence). Trimming took 2 bases from V and 4 from J, leaving 16 bases between them. The CDR3 protein is CASSQIGAGSPDTQYF. CDR3 nucleotides: TGTGCCAGCAGCCAAATTGGGGCAGGGTCCCCAGATACGCAGTATTTT.

The chain uses TRBV19 and TRBJ1-6; TRBD1 might be the D (5 bases). The CDR3 consists of 15 residues. The V and J ends lost 5 bases and 8 bases respectively, with 16 bases between them. Germline V lookup: CDR1 LNHDA, CDR2 SQIVND (reference sequence). This CDR3 is CASSPKGERHSPLHF. CDR3 coding DNA: TGTGCCAGTAGTCCAAAAGGGGAGAGACATTCACCCCTCCACTTT.

This clone occurred once. A read error may account for a junction end that differs from germline. The chain combines TRBV7-8 with TRBJ2-3; the D is unclear. Looked up from germline, CDR1 is SGHVS and CDR2 is FQNEAQ. There are 14 residues in the CDR3. The CDR3 DNA is TGTCCCACCAGCTTACCGGTGCGCACAGATCCGCAGTATTTT. Residues: CPTSLPVRTDPQYF.

The rearrangement joins TRBV7-9 to TRBJ1-2; the match to TRBD1 covers 8 bases. The germline gives CDR1 SEHNR, CDR2 FQNEAQ (reference sequence). The trim removed 4 bases at V and 5 bases at J, leaving 6 bases unmatched. The CDR3 has 14 amino acids. The CDR3 here is CASSSGQEEYGYTF. The CDR3 DNA is TGTGCCAGCAGCTCGGGACAGGAAGAGTATGGCTACACCTTC.

The rearrangement links TRBV3-1 (or the pseudogene TRBV3-2) to TRBJ2-3; D might be TRBD2 (7 bases). Trimming took off 3 bases at V and 5 bases at J, with 12 bases between the two ends. CDR3 length equals 14 residues. From germline, CDR1 is LGHDT and CDR2 YNNKEL (reference sequence). CDR3 DNA: TGTGCCAGCAGCCACGGGGGGCCTGGAGATACGCAGTATTTT. It is translated as CASSHGGPGDTQYF.

This chain links TRBV29-1 with TRBJ2-2; D uncertain. The CDR3 has 13 residues. The germline V and J ends were trimmed by 7 bases and 4 bases, with 13 bases remaining between them. Germline CDR1 and CDR2: SQVTM and ANQGSEA. CDR3 region: CSAIRGFTGELFF. The CDR3 DNA reads TGCAGCGCAATACGCGGTTTCACCGGGGAGCTGTTTTTT.

The V gene is TRBV6-2 or TRBV6-3, the J gene TRBJ1-1; tentative D call: TRBD1 (5 bases). Germline V gives CDR1 MNHEY, CDR2 SVGEGT. The ends were cut back, 5 bases at V and 0 bases at J, with 16 bases in the middle. The CDR3 is 16 amino acids. CDR3 coding DNA: TGTGCCAGCAGTAAGACCGGGACGGGTATGAACACTGAAGCTTTCTTT. Translated, it gives CASSKTGTGMNTEAFF.

The chain couples TRBV5-1 to TRBJ1-1; D is perhaps TRBD1 (5 bases). This CDR3 spans 16 amino acids. V lost 0 bases to trimming and J lost 1 base, with 13 bases between them. Germline loops: CDR1 SGHRS, CDR2 YFSETQ. The CDR3: CASSLGGTERNTEAFF. The CDR3 DNA sequence: TGCGCCAGCAGCTTGGGGGGGACTGAGAGGAACACTGAAGCTTTCTTT.

The rearrangement joins TRBV18 to TRBJ1-2; no clear D gene. V lost 6 bases, J lost 8 bases, and 19 bases lay in between. CDR1 and CDR2 (germline): KGHSH, LQKENI. This CDR3 region has 14 residues. The CDR3 sequence is CASSPDQGLEGYTF. The CDR3 DNA follows: TGTGCCAGCTCCCCAGACCAAGGATTGGAGGGCTACACCTTC. Full variable domain (rest looked up from reference TRBV18 and TRBJ1-2): NAGVMQNPRHLVRRRGQEARLRCSPMKGHSHVYWYRQLPEEGLKFMVYLQKENIIDESGMPKERFSAEFPKEGPSILRIQQVVRGDSAAYFCASSPDQGLEGYTFGSGTRLTVV.

V and J are TRBV18 and TRBJ2-3; D is ambiguous. The CDR3 has 14 residues. CDR1 KGHSH and CDR2 LQKENI come from the germline V gene. Trimming shortened V by 1 base and J by 0 bases, and 5 bases separated the two germline ends. The CDR3 bases are TGTGCCAGCTCACCACTGGCTAGCACAGATACGCAGTATTTT. Protein sequence: CASSPLASTDTQYF.

V usage is TRBV7-3 and J usage is TRBJ2-1; D gene uncertain. The CDR3 totals 14 residues. Germline lookup yields CDR1 SGHTA and CDR2 FQGTGA. Trimming took 2 bases from V and 4 from J, leaving 9 bases between them. Here the CDR3 DNA reads TGTGCCAGCAGCTTAGCTAGTGAATACAATGAGCAGTTCTTC. Its translation: CASSLASEYNEQFF.

J is TRBJ1-2 and V is TRBV6-5, with 8 positions matching TRBD1. Germline V gene sequence: CDR1 MNHEY, CDR2 SVGAGI. The CDR3 has 15 residues. J was trimmed by 7 bases and V by 4 bases; bases with no gene match: 11. CDR3 in amino acids: CASSSAGQGARGYTF. As DNA, the CDR3 is TGTGCCAGCAGTTCCGCGGGGCAGGGGGCTCGTGGCTACACCTTC.

The chain carries TRBV5-6 and TRBJ2-4, with 7 bases fitting TRBD2. The trim removed 6 bases at V and 0 bases at J, leaving 6 bases unmatched. The CDR3 is made up of 15 amino acids. Germline V gene lookup returns CDR1 SGHDT and CDR2 YYEEEE. The CDR3 nucleotides are TGTGCCAGCACCTTTGGGAGGGTAGCCAAAAACATTCAGTACTTC. Its translation: CASTFGRVAKNIQYF. The complete variable domain, with remaining parts taken from reference TRBV5-6 and TRBJ2-4, reads DAGVTQSPTHLIKTRGQQVTLRCSPKSGHDTVSWYQQALGQGPQFIFQYYEEEERQRGNFPDRFSGHQFPNYSSELNVNALLLGDSALYLCASTFGRVAKNIQYFGAGTRLSVL.

The chain combines TRBV11-2 with TRBJ2-7; D ambiguous. V was clipped by 5 bases and J by 5 bases, with 13 bases between them. The CDR3 runs to 13 residues. From germline, CDR1 is SGHAT and CDR2 FQNNGV. CDR3 residues: CASSPDRVHEQYF. In DNA form, the CDR3 reads TGTGCCAGCAGCCCAGACCGCGTCCACGAGCAGTACTTC.

The chain joins TRBV19 to TRBJ2-7, with D possibly being TRBD1 or TRBD2 (6 bases each). CDR1 and CDR2 from the germline V gene are LNHDA and SQIVND (reference sequence). V shed 6 bases and J shed 4 bases, with 16 bases lying between them. The CDR3 covers 14 residues. CDR3 residues: CASSSLGGGYEQYF. The CDR3 bases are TGTGCCAGTAGCAGCCTAGGAGGGGGATACGAGCAGTACTTC.

CDR3 DNA: TGTGCCAGCAGCCAAGTCGGGCAGGCGGGCGAAAAACTGTTTTTT. Residues: CASSQVGQAGEKLFF. The V gene is TRBV4-2, the J gene TRBJ1-4; D is unclear. Germline CDR1 and CDR2: LGHNA and YNFKEQ. The CDR3 runs 15 residues. The V and J ends lost 1 base and 8 bases respectively, with 14 bases between them.

This chain connects TRBV7-2 to TRBJ2-3; D not certain. This CDR3 is built from 15 residues. The V gene's germline CDR1 is SGHTA and CDR2 FQGNSA. V was clipped by 4 bases and J by 0 bases, with 11 bases between them. In nucleotides, the CDR3 is TGTGCCAGCAGCTCTCCCACTCAAAGCACAGATACGCAGTATTTT. Its translation: CASSSPTQSTDTQYF.

The chain joins TRBV5-8 to TRBJ2-3; 8 bases fit TRBD1. V gave up 4 bases and J gave up 3 bases; unmatched junction bases: 4. Germline values: CDR1 SGHTS, CDR2 YDEGEE. The CDR3 spans 14 residues. DNA for the CDR3: TGTGCCAGCAGCCGGACAGGGTATACAGATACGCAGTATTTT. Its translation: CASSRTGYTDTQYF.

This rearrangement joins TRBV5-1 to TRBJ1-2; tentative D call: TRBD1 (6 bases). The CDR3 extends over 15 amino acids. Deletions cut 5 bases from V and 0 bases from J, with 14 bases between. Germline values: CDR1 SGHRS, CDR2 YFSETQ. The CDR3 sequence: CASRKNEGANYGYTF. In nucleotides, the CDR3 is TGCGCCAGCAGGAAGAATGAGGGGGCTAACTATGGCTACACCTTC.

This clone was counted a single time. The rearrangement links TRBV5-1 to TRBJ1-1; 9 nucleotides line up with TRBD1. The CDR3 is 15 residues long. Germline V gene data show CDR1 as SGHRS and CDR2 as YFSETQ. J lost 5 bases, V lost 3 bases, and 8 bases had no gene match. CDR3 in amino acids: CASSWGRGTGTEAFF. CDR3 in DNA: TGCGCCAGCAGCTGGGGCCGCGGGACAGGGACTGAAGCTTTCTTT.

The chain employs TRBV5-1 and TRBJ1-1, with D possibly TRBD1 on 6 matching bases. The CDR3 loop spans 14 amino acids. V lost 4 bases and J 0 bases, leaving 10 bases between the germline ends. Germline V gives CDR1 SGHRS, CDR2 YFSETQ. CDR3 sequence: CASSRGQLNTEAFF. The CDR3 DNA reads TGCGCCAGCAGCCGGGGACAACTGAACACTGAAGCTTTCTTT.

This clone was seen just once. The CDR3 region is CASSFREQFF. The DNA of the CDR3 is TGTGCCAGCAGTTTTAGGGAGCAGTTCTTC. The V and J genes are TRBV12-3 or TRBV12-4 and TRBJ2-1; D gene uncertain. The CDR3 extends over 10 amino acids. V lost 3 bases to trimming and J lost 10 bases, with 4 bases between them.

Comments on this clone: Other DNA sequences in this sample translate to the same CDR3. The V call is TRBV5-4, the J call TRBJ1-2, with a weak D call TRBD1 (5 bases). Trimming left V 4 bases short and J 0 bases short, with 7 bases between. Looked up from germline, CDR1 is SGHNT and CDR2 is YYREEE (reference sequence). The CDR3 spans 13 residues. DNA for the CDR3: TGTGCCAGCAGCAGACAGCCTAACTATGGCTACACCTTC. Its translation is CASSRQPNYGYTF.

This clone has just one count. This rearrangement joins TRBV10-2 to TRBJ2-7; D remains unclear. The V gene's germline CDR1 is WSHSY and CDR2 SAAADI. CDR3 length: 14 amino acids. The germline V and J ends were trimmed by 0 bases and 9 bases, with 15 bases remaining between them. The CDR3 DNA is TGCGCCAGCAGTGAGTCCGTGACATTTTATGGGCAGTACTTC. It translates to CASSESVTFYGQYF.

The rearrangement links TRBV3-1 (or the pseudogene TRBV3-2) to TRBJ2-5; 8 nucleotides agree with TRBD2. V shed 3 bases, J shed 1 base, and the junction held 7 bases outside the gene matches. The germline V gene encodes CDR1 LGHDT and CDR2 YNNKEL (reference sequence). The CDR3 length is 16 residues. CDR3 sequence: CASSQTTSAAQETQYF. The CDR3 DNA reads TGTGCCAGCAGCCAGACGACTAGCGCGGCCCAAGAGACCCAGTACTTC.

The rearrangement joins TRBV11-3 to TRBJ2-3; 7 nucleotides agree with TRBD2. Germline trimming cut 1 base from V and 10 bases from J; bases unmatched to any gene: 5. The CDR3 is made up of 13 amino acids. Germline CDR1 is SGHNT and CDR2 is YENEEA. Here the CDR3 reads CASSLASGDAQYF. The CDR3 region has the DNA TGTGCCAGCAGCTTAGCTAGCGGCGATGCGCAGTATTTT.